In this sample, the clone carrying this T cell receptor beta chain turned up a few times. The target antigen is unknown. Germline V gene sequence: CDR1 MDHEN, CDR2 SYDVKM. CDR3 size: 17 residues. The V segment lost 3 bases and the J segment 0 bases; nucleotides outside the gene matches: 8. Extraction of RNA preceded its reverse transcription into cDNA, which served as the sequencing template. Libraries were prepared by immunoSEQ multiplex PCR; TCRdb keeps only in-frame clonotypes and omits some of them. The repertoire includes over 14,000 clones, 55% to 60% of them detected once, and 9.5% to 13% sits in the top ten. These data are taken from a study of CD8+ T cells in alopecia areata. Overall study results and limits: An increase in clonality over normal scalp was evident in lesional scalp, especially alopecia totalis/universalis. Scalp samples also contribute reads from the resident alphabeta T cells found in normal skin.

Collected material from alopecia areata patients comprised lesional scalp punch biopsies and peripheral blood. The rearrangement links TRBV28 to TRBJ2-1; TRBD2 matches 7 bases. The sequences come from skin, collected at week 0. The receptor's source is a human donor with alopecia areata. CDR3 bases: TGTGCCAGCAGTTTTTGGCGGGGGTCCAGCTCCTACAATGAGCAGTTCTTC. This sequence encodes CASSFWRGSSSYNEQFF.